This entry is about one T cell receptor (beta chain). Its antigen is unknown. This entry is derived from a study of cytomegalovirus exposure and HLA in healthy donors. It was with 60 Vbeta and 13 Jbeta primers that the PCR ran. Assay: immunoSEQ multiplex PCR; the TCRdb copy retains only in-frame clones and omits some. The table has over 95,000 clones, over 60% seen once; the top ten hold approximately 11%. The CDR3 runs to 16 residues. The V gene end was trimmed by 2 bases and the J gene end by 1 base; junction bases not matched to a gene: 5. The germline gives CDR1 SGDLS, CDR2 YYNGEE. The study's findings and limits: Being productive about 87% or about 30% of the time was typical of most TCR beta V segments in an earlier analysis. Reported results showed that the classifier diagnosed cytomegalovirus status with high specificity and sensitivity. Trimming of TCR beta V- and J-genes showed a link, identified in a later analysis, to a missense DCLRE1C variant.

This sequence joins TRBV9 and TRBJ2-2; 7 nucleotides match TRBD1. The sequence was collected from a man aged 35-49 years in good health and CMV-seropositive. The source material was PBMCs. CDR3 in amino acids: CASSVTGTVNTGELFF. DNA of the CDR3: TGTGCCAGCAGCGTCACCGGGACAGTGAACACCGGGGAGCTGTTTTTT. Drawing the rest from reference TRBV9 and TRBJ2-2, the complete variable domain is DSGVTQTPKHLITATGQRVTLRCSPRSGDLSVYWYQQSLDQGLQFLIQYYNGEERAKGNILERFSAQQFPDLHSELNLSSLELGDSALYFCASSVTGTVNTGELFFGEGSRLTVL.